The 12 T cell receptor beta chains in this list originate from one sample, sequenced in a study of blood T cells in healthy people across ages. A J-beta primer mix and a sample-barcoded 5' primer were used in a second PCR of roughly 7 to 12 cycles. MiXCR, run by TCRdb on the 5' RACE reads, gives a single entry per CDR3 protein. The sample gives about 1.4 million distinct CDR3 sequences, roughly 60% of which show up once; about 6.3% is in the top ten. Sequencing was performed on blood. The receptors here all came from a man younger than 35 in good health.

A word on this clonotype: A read error may produce the germline difference seen at one junction end. This chain connects TRBV30 to TRBJ2-7; D remains ambiguous. Germline CDR1 reads GTSNPN; CDR2 reads SVGIG (reference sequence). CDR3 length equals 13 residues. The CDR3 loop reads CAWSVDRSYGQYF. In DNA form, the CDR3 reads TGTGCCTGGAGTGTAGACCGGTCCTACGGGCAGTACTTC.

The J gene is TRBJ1-1, the V gene TRBV18, with 7 bases lining up with TRBD1. V gave up 2 bases and J gave up 3 bases; unmatched junction bases: 3. There are 14 residues in the CDR3. CDR1 is KGHSH, CDR2 LQKENI, per germline. CDR3 amino acids: CASSPRGRDTEAFF. The CDR3 region has the DNA TGTGCCAGCTCACCAAGGGGGCGGGACACTGAAGCTTTCTTT.

In its sample, this clonotype was seen a few times. The chain has TRBV12-3 or TRBV12-4 and TRBJ1-2, with TRBD1 as a possible D gene (6 bases). The CDR3 runs to 13 residues. The V end was cut by 5 bases, the J end by 5 bases, with 12 bases between. The CDR3 loop reads CASSQGLVYGYTF. DNA of the CDR3: TGTGCCAGCAGTCAGGGGTTAGTTTATGGCTACACCTTC.

This chain uses TRBV6-2 or TRBV6-3 with TRBJ1-2, with TRBD1 matching over 7 bases. The CDR3 length is 16 residues. The V segment lost 9 bases and the J segment 7 bases; nucleotides outside the gene matches: 20. In germline, CDR1 is MNHEY, CDR2 SVGEGT. The CDR3, as DNA: TGTGCCAGAAGCGACTCCCCTCAACAGGGGAATTGTGGCTACACCTTC. This sequence encodes CARSDSPQQGNCGYTF.

This chain connects TRBV4-1 to TRBJ1-2; D unresolved. Germline V gives CDR1 MGHRA, CDR2 YSYEKL. This CDR3 region has 12 residues. Trimming removed 4 bases at V and 9 bases at J, with 12 bases between. The CDR3 DNA follows: TGCGCCAGCAGCCGGTACAGTGATAGCTACACCTTC. This gives the protein CASSRYSDSYTF.

In its sample, this clonotype was seen a few times. The rearrangement links TRBV28 to TRBJ1-4, with 7 bases lining up with TRBD1. V was pared by 6 bases and J by 7 bases, with 14 bases of the junction left unmatched. The germline gives CDR1 MDHEN, CDR2 SYDVKM. The CDR3 is 16 amino acids. The CDR3 DNA reads TGTGCCAGCAGCCGACTGACAGGGCAGAGGGGTGAAAAACTGTTTTTT. It encodes CASSRLTGQRGEKLFF.

There are a few counts of this clonotype. V and J are TRBV29-1 and TRBJ2-3, with D perhaps matching TRBD1 (6 bases). In germline, CDR1 is SQVTM, CDR2 ANQGSEA. The germline V and J ends were trimmed by 7 bases and 1 base, with 12 bases remaining between them. The CDR3 length is 13 residues. The CDR3 DNA reads TGCAGCGAAAGGAAGGGGGGCACAGATACGCAGTATTTT. Protein product: CSERKGGTDTQYF.

The chain recombines TRBV7-9 with TRBJ2-7; D is ambiguous. This CDR3 is 15 amino acids long. From germline, CDR1 is SEHNR and CDR2 FQNEAQ (reference sequence). V lost 1 base, J lost 4 bases, and 14 bases lay in between. The CDR3 coding sequence is TGTGCCAGCAGCTTAGATGGTTTAAGAAATTACGAGCAGTACTTC. The encoded protein is CASSLDGLRNYEQYF.

The chain employs TRBV20-1 and TRBJ2-1; D uncertain. V lost 0 bases and J lost 9, with 6 bases in between. The germline CDR1 and CDR2 sequences are DFQATT and SNEGSKA (reference sequence). There are 11 residues in the CDR3. The CDR3 loop reads CSARERAEQFF. The CDR3 coding sequence is TGCAGTGCTAGAGAGAGAGCTGAGCAGTTCTTC.

The V call is TRBV25-1, the J call TRBJ1-2; D not resolved. Germline lookup yields CDR1 MGHDK and CDR2 SYGVNS. The CDR3 runs to 12 residues. Trimming pared 3 bases from V and 9 bases from J, leaving 11 bases between. The chain's CDR3 is CASSERPSRYTF. In DNA, the CDR3 is TGTGCCAGCAGTGAGCGACCGTCACGCTACACCTTC.

The chain combines TRBV15 with TRBJ1-5; D might be TRBD1 (6 bases). V was shortened by 0 bases and J by 4 bases, with 10 bases between the two germline ends. Germline values: CDR1 LNHNV, CDR2 YYDKDF (reference sequence). CDR3 length: 15 residues. This CDR3 is CATSRDNRENQPQHF. The CDR3 coding sequence is TGTGCCACCAGCAGAGATAACAGGGAGAATCAGCCCCAGCATTTT.

This clonotype has a single count. The chain links TRBV6-6 to TRBJ1-2, with no clear D. CDR1 is MNHNY and CDR2 is SVGAGI in the germline V gene (reference sequence). With 5 bases removed from V and 7 bases from J, the gap between germline ends came to 11 bases. The CDR3 extends over 12 amino acids. CDR3 nucleotides: TGTGCCAGCAGTCCTAGTTTTGGTGGCTACACCTTC. Translation gives CASSPSFGGYTF.